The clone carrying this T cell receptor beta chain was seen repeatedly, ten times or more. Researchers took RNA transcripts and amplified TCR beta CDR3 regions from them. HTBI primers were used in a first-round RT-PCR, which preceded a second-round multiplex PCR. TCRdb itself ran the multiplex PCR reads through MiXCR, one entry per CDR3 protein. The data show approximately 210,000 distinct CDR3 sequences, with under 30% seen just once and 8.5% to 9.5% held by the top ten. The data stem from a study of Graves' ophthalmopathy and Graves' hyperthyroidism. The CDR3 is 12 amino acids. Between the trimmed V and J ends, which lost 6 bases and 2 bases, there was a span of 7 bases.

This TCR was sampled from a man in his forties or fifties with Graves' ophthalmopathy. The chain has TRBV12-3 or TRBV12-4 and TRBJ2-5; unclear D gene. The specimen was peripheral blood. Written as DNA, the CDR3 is TGTGCCAGCAGACAATTACAAGAGACCCAGTACTTC. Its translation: CASRQLQETQYF.